This TCR beta chain comes out of a study of the immune and genomic landscape of osteosarcoma. Overall study results and limits: Productive clonality stayed low overall, though C3 exceeded C1.

The V and J ends lost 7 bases and 11 bases, in that order; junction bases with no gene match: 6. The CDR3 is 13 amino acids. Germline V CDR1 and CDR2: LNHDA, SQIVND (reference sequence). By frequency in the sample, this clone is large. Antigen: not known. The data were produced by immunoSEQ multiplex PCR, yet TCRdb's version contains in-frame clones alone and is incomplete. Among some 1,600 clones, roughly 69% were seen once, and the ten largest hold 15% to 20%. This TCR came from a man between 18 and 35 years old with osteosarcoma. Specimen: primary tumor tissue from the T10 vertebra. The V and J genes are TRBV19 and TRBJ1-6, with 9 bases lining up with TRBD1. CDR3 bases: TGTGCCAGTATGGACAGGGGCCTACCACCCCTCCACTTT. Its translation: CASMDRGLPPLHF. Supplemented by reference TRBV19 and TRBJ1-6, the full variable domain reads DGGITQSPKYLFRKEGQNVTLSCEQNLNHDAMYWYRQDPGQGLRLIYYSQIVNDFQKGDIAEGYSVSREKKESFPLTVTSAQKNPTAFYLCASMDRGLPPLHFGNGTRLTVT.